This TCR beta chain was identified in a study of T cell repertoires in cytomegalovirus infection. At the level of the study: Public TCR beta signatures were indicative of both CMV infection and a matching HLA type.

Comment on this clonotype: Its antigen is undetermined.

TCRdb re-called the reads through MiXCR, storing one row per CDR3 protein. The sample holds some 800,000 distinct CDR3 sequences, approximately 32% seen once. The ends lost 5 bases at V and 11 bases at J; junction bases unmatched: 6. The germline CDR1 and CDR2 sequences are DFQATT and SNEGSKA (reference sequence). This CDR3 contains 13 residues. The V gene is TRBV20-1, the J gene TRBJ1-4; 12 bases map to TRBD1. This clonotype was obtained from a human donor in good health (CMV status not recorded). Some clones in this sample may be carry-over from other donors' samples. Source: cultured CD8+ T cells from PBMCs, taken from culture after CMV antigen stimulation. In nucleotides, the CDR3 is TGCAGTGCTCGCCGGGACAGGGGGCCCAAACTGTTTTTT. Its protein product is CSARRDRGPKLFF.